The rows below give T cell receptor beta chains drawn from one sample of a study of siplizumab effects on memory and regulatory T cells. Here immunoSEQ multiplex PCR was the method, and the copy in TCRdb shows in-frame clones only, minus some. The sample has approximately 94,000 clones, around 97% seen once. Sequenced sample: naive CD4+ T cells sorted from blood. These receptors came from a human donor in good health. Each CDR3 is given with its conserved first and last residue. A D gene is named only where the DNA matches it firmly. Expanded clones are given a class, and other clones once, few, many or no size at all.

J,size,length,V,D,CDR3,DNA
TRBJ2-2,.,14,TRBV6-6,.,CASSYSRNTGELFF,TGTGCCAGCAGTTATTCCCGGAACACCGGGGAGCTGTTTTTT
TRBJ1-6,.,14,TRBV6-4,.,CASSHGPHNSPLHF,TGTGCCAGCTCCCATGGGCCACATAATTCACCCCTCCACTTT
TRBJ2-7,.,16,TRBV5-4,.,CASSFGRGASSYEQYF,TGTGCCAGCAGCTTCGGGCGGGGCGCCAGCTCCTACGAGCAGTACTTC
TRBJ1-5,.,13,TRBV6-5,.,CASSYSRNQPQHF,TGTGCCAGCAGTTACTCGAGGAATCAGCCCCAGCATTTT
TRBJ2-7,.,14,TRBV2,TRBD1,CACKSGTVLYEQYF,TGTGCCTGCAAATCCGGGACAGTCCTCTACGAGCAGTACTTC
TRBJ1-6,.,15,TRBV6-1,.,CASSENWAGRSPLHF,TGTGCCAGCAGTGAAAATTGGGCCGGGCGGTCACCCCTCCACTTT
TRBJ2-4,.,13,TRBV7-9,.,CASSLAAGNIQYF,TGTGCCAGCAGCTTAGCGGCGGGAAACATTCAGTACTTC
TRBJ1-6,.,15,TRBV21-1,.,CASSKALDGYSPLHF,TGTGCCAGCAGCAAAGCCCTCGACGGGTATTCACCCCTCCACTTT
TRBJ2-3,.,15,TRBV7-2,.,CASSLELASTDTQYF,TGTGCCAGCAGCTTAGAGTTAGCTAGCACAGATACGCAGTATTTT
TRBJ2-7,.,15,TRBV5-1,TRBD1,CASSPGDRDENEQYF,TGCGCCAGCAGCCCGGGTGACAGGGACGAAAACGAGCAGTACTTC
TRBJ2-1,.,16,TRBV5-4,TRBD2,CASSLALLAGDNEQFF,TGTGCCAGCAGCTTGGCGCTTCTAGCGGGGGACAATGAGCAGTTCTTC
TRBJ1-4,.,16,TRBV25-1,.,CASSEVRGVTNEKLFF,TGTGCCAGCAGTGAAGTCCGGGGGGTCACTAATGAAAAACTGTTTTTT
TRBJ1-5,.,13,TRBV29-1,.,CSVRVGYNQPQHF,TGCAGCGTTAGGGTAGGGTACAATCAGCCCCAGCATTTT
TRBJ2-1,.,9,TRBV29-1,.,CSVDREQFF,TGCAGCGTTGATCGGGAGCAGTTCTTC
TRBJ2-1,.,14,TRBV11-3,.,CASSLGPDRNEQFF,TGTGCCAGCAGCTTAGGACCTGATCGCAATGAGCAGTTCTTC
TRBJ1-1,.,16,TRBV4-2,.,CASTHGRTEGGAEAFF,TGTGCCAGCACCCACGGCAGGACCGAGGGGGGCGCTGAAGCTTTCTTT
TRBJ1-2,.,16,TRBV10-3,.,CAISDSGLRGNYGYTF,TGTGCCATCAGTGACTCGGGGTTAAGGGGTAACTATGGCTACACCTTC
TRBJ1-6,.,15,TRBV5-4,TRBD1,CASSLAGTGNSPLHF,TGTGCCAGCAGCTTGGCCGGGACAGGAAATTCACCCCTCCACTTT
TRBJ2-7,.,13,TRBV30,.,CAWRVTGAYEQYF,TGTGCCTGGAGGGTAACCGGGGCCTACGAGCAGTACTTC
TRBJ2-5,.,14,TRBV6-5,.,CASSRGSMLETQYF,TGTGCCAGCAGTCGAGGGTCTATGCTTGAGACCCAGTACTTC
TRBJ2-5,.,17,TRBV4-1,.,CASSQTPALQGVETQYF,TGCGCCAGCAGCCAAACACCCGCGTTACAGGGAGTGGAGACCCAGTACTTC
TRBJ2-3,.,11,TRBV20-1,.,CSHTRADTQYF,TGCAGTCATACAAGGGCCGATACGCAGTATTTT
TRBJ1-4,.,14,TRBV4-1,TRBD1,CASSQGQGREKLFF,TGCGCCAGCAGCCAAGGACAGGGACGTGAAAAACTGTTTTTT
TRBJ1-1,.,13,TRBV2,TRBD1,CANRQGGVTEAFF,TGTGCCAACAGACAGGGGGGAGTCACTGAAGCTTTCTTT
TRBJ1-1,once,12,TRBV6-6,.,CASSPRDTEAFF,TGTGCCAGCAGTCCCCGGGACACTGAAGCTTTCTTT
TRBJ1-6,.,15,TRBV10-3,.,CAIRESGTSDSPLHF,TGTGCCATCAGGGAATCCGGGACGTCGGATTCACCCCTCCACTTT
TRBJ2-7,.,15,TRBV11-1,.,CASSLHSSTPYEQYF,TGTGCCAGCAGCTTACACTCCAGTACCCCCTACGAGCAGTACTTC
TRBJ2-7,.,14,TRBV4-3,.,CASSQEGGRGEQYF,TGCGCCAGCAGCCAAGAGGGGGGGCGCGGCGAGCAGTACTTC
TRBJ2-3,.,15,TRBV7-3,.,CASSLAGRVTDTQYF,TGTGCCAGCAGCTTGGCGGGTCGGGTCACAGATACGCAGTATTTT
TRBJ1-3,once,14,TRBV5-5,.,CASSLSTSGNTIYF,TGTGCCAGCAGCTTGAGCACCTCTGGAAACACCATATATTTT
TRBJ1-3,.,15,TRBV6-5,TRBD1,CASTQDRGPGNTIYF,TGTGCCAGCACTCAGGACAGGGGGCCTGGAAACACCATATATTTT
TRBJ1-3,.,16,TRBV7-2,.,CASSLGGLASGNTIYF,TGTGCCAGCAGCTTAGGAGGGTTGGCCTCTGGAAACACCATATATTTT
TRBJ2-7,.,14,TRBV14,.,CASSPGGGGHEQYF,TGTGCCAGCAGCCCCGGGGGAGGGGGCCACGAGCAGTACTTC
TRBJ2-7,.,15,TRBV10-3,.,CAISEGRQDPYEQYF,TGTGCCATCAGTGAGGGGAGACAGGACCCCTACGAGCAGTACTTC
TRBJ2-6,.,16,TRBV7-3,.,CASSPQGQGGANVLTF,TGTGCCAGCAGCCCACAGGGTCAAGGCGGGGCCAACGTCCTGACTTTC
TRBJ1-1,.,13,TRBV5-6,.,CASSLGDSSKAFF,TGTGCCAGCAGCTTGGGAGACAGCTCCAAAGCTTTCTTT
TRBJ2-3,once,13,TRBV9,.,CASSELQPPTQYF,TGTGCCAGCAGCGAGTTACAGCCTCCCACGCAGTATTTT
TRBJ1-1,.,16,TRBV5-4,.,CASSLDTRAASTEAFF,TGTGCCAGCAGCTTGGATACGAGGGCGGCATCCACTGAAGCTTTCTTT
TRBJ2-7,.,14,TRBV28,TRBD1,CASRPGQDRNEQYF,TGTGCCAGCAGGCCCGGACAGGACCGAAACGAGCAGTACTTC
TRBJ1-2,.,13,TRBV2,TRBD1,CASRGGQDYGYTF,TGTGCCAGCAGGGGCGGACAGGACTATGGCTACACCTTC
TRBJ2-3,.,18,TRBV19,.,CASSTRRVVEGGTDTQYF,TGTGCCAGTAGTACCCGAAGGGTGGTTGAGGGGGGCACAGATACGCAGTATTTT
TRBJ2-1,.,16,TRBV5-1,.,CATSPLGESSYNEQFF,TGCGCCACCAGCCCCCTAGGCGAAAGCTCCTACAATGAGCAGTTCTTC
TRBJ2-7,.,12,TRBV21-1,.,CASSTGLAGEYF,TGTGCCAGCAGCACTGGACTAGCGGGGGAGTACTTC
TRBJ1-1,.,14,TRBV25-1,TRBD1,CASSPTGAHTEAFF,TGTGCCAGCAGCCCGACAGGGGCACACACTGAAGCTTTCTTT
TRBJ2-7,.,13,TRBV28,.,CASSLRGSYEQYF,TGTGCCAGCAGTTTGAGGGGGAGCTACGAGCAGTACTTC
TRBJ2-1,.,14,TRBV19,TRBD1,CASRGQGGYNEQFF,TGTGCCAGTAGAGGACAGGGGGGTTACAATGAGCAGTTCTTC
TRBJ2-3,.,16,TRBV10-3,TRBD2,CAITPGRAGGTDTQYF,TGTGCCATCACCCCAGGGCGAGCGGGGGGCACAGATACGCAGTATTTT
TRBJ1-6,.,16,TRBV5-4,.,CASSLAEAAGFSPLHF,TGTGCCAGCAGCTTGGCCGAGGCGGCAGGATTTTCACCCCTCCACTTT
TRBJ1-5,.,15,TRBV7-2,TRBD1,CASSSRTGGGQPQHF,TGTGCCAGCAGCTCTCGGACAGGGGGTGGTCAGCCCCAGCATTTT
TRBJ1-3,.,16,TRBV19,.,CASTRLQGLYGNTIYF,TGTGCCAGTACGCGGCTACAGGGACTTTATGGAAACACCATATATTTT